This T cell receptor (beta chain) was sequenced during a study of blood T cells in healthy people across ages. Together with a sample-barcoded 5' primer, a J-beta primer mix was included in a second PCR lasting 7 to 11 cycles. With 12 random nucleotides, a template-switch adaptor tagged each individual cDNA molecule. MiXCR, applied by TCRdb to the 5' RACE reads, yields one record per CDR3 protein. The sample yields approximately 1,700,000 distinct CDR3 sequences, approximately 39% seen once. This CDR3 contains 14 residues. Per germline, CDR1 MNHNS and CDR2 SASEGT. V was cut by 6 bases and J by 7 bases, with 16 bases left in between. Approximately 9.2 milliliters was the volume of peripheral blood drawn from each donor. This clonotype was counted a few times.

Material for sequencing was blood. The chain has TRBV6-1 and TRBJ2-4, with a weak D call TRBD2 (7 bases). This sequence was found in a human donor in good health. CDR3: CASRGGPDFNIQYF. In DNA form, the CDR3 reads TGTGCCAGCAGGGGGGGGCCCGACTTCAACATTCAGTACTTC.